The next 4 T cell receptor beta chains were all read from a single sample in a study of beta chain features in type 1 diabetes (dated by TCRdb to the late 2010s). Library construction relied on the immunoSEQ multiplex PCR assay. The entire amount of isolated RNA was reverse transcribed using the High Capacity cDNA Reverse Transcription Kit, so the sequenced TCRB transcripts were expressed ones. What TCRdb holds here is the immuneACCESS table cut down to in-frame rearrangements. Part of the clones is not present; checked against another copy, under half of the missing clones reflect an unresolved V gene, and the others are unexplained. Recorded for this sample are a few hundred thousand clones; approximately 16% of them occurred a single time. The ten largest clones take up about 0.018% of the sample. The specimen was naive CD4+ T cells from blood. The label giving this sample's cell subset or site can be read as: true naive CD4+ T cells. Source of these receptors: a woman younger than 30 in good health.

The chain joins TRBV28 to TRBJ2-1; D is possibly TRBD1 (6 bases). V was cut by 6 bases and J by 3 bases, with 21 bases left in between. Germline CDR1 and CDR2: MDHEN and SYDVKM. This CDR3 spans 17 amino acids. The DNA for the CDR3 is TGTGCCAGCAGCCCATATACGATCAGGGGTCACTACAATGAGCAGTTCTTC. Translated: CASSPYTIRGHYNEQFF.

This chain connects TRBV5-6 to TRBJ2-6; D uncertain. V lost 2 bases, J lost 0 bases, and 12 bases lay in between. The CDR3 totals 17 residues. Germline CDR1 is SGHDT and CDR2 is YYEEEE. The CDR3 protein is CASSFGLLASGANVLTF. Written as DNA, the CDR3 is TGTGCCAGCAGCTTCGGTCTCTTAGCCTCTGGGGCCAACGTCCTGACTTTC.

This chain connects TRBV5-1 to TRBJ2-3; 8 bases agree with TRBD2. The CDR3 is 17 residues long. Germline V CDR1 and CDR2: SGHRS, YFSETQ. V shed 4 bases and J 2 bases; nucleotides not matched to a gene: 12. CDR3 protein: CASSTEVAGGLTDTQYF. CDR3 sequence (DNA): TGCGCCAGCAGCACCGAGGTGGCGGGAGGCCTCACAGATACGCAGTATTTT. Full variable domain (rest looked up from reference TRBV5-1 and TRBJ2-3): KAGVTQTPRYLIKTRGQQVTLSCSPISGHRSVSWYQQTPGQGLQFLFEYFSETQRNKGNFPGRFSGRQFSNSRSEMNVSTLELGDSALYLCASSTEVAGGLTDTQYFGPGTRLTVL.

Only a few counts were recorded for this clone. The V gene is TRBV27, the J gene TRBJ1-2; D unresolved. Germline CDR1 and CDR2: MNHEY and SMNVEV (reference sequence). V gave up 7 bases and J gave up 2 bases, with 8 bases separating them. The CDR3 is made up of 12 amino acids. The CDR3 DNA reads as TGTGCCAGCATCCTATGGAACTATGGCTACACCTTC. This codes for CASILWNYGYTF.